The entry that follows covers one T cell receptor (beta chain) sequence. During its preparation, the TCRbeta library received unique molecular identifiers. TCRdb fed the PCR reads into MiXCR, producing one record per CDR3 protein. Among some 390,000 distinct CDR3 sequences listed, about a fifth were seen once. This record belongs to a study of T-cell reconstitution after alpha-beta-depleted transplantation in children. V lost 6 bases and J 8 bases, leaving 13 bases between the germline ends. This CDR3 region has 12 residues. Germline assignment: CDR1 DFQATT and CDR2 SNEGSKA (reference sequence). The clonotype was recovered from a human donor who donated a stem cell graft to a child with acute myeloid leukemia. Here the sequenced sample was PBMCs from the stem cell graft donor, taken from the stem cell graft. This chain connects TRBV20-1 to TRBJ1-4; the D is unclear. The CDR3 nucleotides read TGCAGTGCCCAAGTTAATCAAGAAAAACTGTTTTTT. Protein: CSAQVNQEKLFF.